What follows describes a single T cell receptor beta chain. The sample is drawn from a study of blood T cell repertoires in COVID-19. Study details: Sample material is recorded as cDNA or gDNA derived from T cells, B-cell-depleted T cells, or PBMCs.

Under the authors' procedure: Amplification from reference gene primers served as the basis for estimated nucleated cell counts. The table came from immunoSEQ multiplex PCR; TCRdb's copy has only in-frame clones and leaves some out. Clone size and V and J calls were adopted from that table, with D and trimming inferred from the DNA. Here the sample spans approximately 290,000 clones, around 88% being singletons. The V and J ends lost 2 bases and 2 bases respectively, with 13 bases between them. The CDR3 is 15 residues long. CDR1 is SGHDN and CDR2 is FVKESK in the germline V gene. This sequence originates from a young man with acute or convalescent COVID-19. Sequencing input: peripheral blood. The chain recombines TRBV14 with TRBJ2-7, with D tentatively TRBD2 (6 bases). The CDR3, as DNA: TGTGCCAGCAGCCAAATGACGGGAGCCCCCTACGAGCAGTACTTC. It translates to CASSQMTGAPYEQYF.